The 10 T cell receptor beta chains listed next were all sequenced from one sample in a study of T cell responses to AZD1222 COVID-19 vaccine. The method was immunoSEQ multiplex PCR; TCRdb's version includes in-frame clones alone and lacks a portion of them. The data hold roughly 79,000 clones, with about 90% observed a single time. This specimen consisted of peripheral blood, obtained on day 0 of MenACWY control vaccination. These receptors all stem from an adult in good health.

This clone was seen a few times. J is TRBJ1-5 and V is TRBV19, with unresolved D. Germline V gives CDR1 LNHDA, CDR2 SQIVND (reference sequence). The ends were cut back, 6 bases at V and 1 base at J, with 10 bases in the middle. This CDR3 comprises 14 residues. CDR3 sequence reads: CASSRLGSNQPQHF. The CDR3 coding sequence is TGTGCCAGTAGCCGACTGGGGAGCAATCAGCCCCAGCATTTT. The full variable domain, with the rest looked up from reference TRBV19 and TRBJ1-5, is DGGITQSPKYLFRKEGQNVTLSCEQNLNHDAMYWYRQDPGQGLRLIYYSQIVNDFQKGDIAEGYSVSREKKESFPLTVTSAQKNPTAFYLCASSRLGSNQPQHFGDGTRLSIL.

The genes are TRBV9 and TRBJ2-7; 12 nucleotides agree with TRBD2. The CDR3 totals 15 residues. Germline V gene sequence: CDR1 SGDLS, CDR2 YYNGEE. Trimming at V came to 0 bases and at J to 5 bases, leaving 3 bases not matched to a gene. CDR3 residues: CASSVGTSGNHEQYF. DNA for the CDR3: TGTGCCAGCAGCGTAGGGACTAGCGGGAACCACGAGCAGTACTTC.

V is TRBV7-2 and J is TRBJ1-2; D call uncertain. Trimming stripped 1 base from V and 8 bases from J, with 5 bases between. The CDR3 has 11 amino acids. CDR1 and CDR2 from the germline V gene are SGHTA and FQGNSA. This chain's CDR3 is CASSLGSGYTF. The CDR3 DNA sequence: TGTGCCAGCAGCTTAGGGTCGGGCTACACCTTC.

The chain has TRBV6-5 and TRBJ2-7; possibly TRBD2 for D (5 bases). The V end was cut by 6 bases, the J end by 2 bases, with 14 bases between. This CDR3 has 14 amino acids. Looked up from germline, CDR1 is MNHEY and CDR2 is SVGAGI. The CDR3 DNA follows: TGTGCCAGCAGGTCCTCGGGGTCAACCTACGAGCAGTACTTC. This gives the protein CASRSSGSTYEQYF.

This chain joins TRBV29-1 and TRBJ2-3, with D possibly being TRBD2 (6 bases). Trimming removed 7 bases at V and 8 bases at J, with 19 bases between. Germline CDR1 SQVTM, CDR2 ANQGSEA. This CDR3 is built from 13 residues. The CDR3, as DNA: TGCAGCGGGGAGGAGGGGCTTGTGGGTACGCAGTATTTT. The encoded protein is CSGEEGLVGTQYF.

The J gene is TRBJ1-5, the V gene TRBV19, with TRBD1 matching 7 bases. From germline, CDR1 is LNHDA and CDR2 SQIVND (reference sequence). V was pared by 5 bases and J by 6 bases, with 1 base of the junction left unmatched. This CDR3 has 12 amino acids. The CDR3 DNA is TGTGCCAGTAGTCACAGGGGTCAGCCCCAGCATTTT. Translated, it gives CASSHRGQPQHF.

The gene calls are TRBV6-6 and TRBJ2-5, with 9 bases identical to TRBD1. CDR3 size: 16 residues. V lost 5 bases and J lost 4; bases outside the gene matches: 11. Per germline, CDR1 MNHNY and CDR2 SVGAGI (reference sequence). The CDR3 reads CASSHEQGAMVETQYF. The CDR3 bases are TGTGCCAGCAGTCACGAACAGGGGGCCATGGTAGAGACCCAGTACTTC.

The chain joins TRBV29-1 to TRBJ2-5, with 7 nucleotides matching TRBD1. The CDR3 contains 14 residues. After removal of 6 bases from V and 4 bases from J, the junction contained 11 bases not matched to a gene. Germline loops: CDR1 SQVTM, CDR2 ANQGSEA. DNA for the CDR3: TGCAGCGTCAACAGGGGTTCGCATGGAGAGACCCAGTACTTC. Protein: CSVNRGSHGETQYF.

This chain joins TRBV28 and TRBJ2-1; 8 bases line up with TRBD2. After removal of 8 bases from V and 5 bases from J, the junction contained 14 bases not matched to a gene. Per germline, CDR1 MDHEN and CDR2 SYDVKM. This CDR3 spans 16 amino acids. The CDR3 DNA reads TGTGCCAGCGAGGTCGGAGGCGGGAGGTTAAACAATGAGCAGTTCTTC. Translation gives CASEVGGGRLNNEQFF. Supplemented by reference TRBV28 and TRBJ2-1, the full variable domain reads DVKVTQSSRYLVKRTGEKVFLECVQDMDHENMFWYRQDPGLGLRLIYFSYDVKMKEKGDIPEGYSVSREKKERFSLILESASTNQTSMYLCASEVGGGRLNNEQFFGPGTRLTVL.

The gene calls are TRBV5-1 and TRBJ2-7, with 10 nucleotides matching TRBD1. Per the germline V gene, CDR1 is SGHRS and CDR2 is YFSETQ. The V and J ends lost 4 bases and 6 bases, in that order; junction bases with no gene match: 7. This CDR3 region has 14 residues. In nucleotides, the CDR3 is TGCGCCAGCAGCAGGACAGGGGGTGATGGCGAGCAGTACTTC. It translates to CASSRTGGDGEQYF. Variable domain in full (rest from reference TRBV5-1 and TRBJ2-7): KAGVTQTPRYLIKTRGQQVTLSCSPISGHRSVSWYQQTPGQGLQFLFEYFSETQRNKGNFPGRFSGRQFSNSRSEMNVSTLELGDSALYLCASSRTGGDGEQYFGPGTRLTVT.